This T cell receptor beta chain appears in the sequencing data of a study of PD-1 blockade in classical Hodgkin lymphoma. The time point was: cycle 4 day 1 (C4D1), after 5 to 7 weeks of nivolumab. Each patient's relapse followed autologous stem cell transplantation, and brentuximab vedotin exposure varied. Germline CDR1 SGHDT, CDR2 YYEEEE. The V segment lost 0 bases and the J segment 1 base; nucleotides outside the gene matches: 5. This CDR3 has 17 amino acids. Profiling relied on immunoSEQ multiplex PCR, and the TCRdb table lists in-frame clones only, not all of them. The sample shows under 130,000 clones, approximately 90% of them seen only once.

The chain links TRBV5-6 to TRBJ2-1; 9 nucleotides match TRBD1. This receptor was obtained from a human donor with classical Hodgkin lymphoma. The material sequenced was peripheral blood mononuclear cells (PBMCs), taken before the fourth cycle of nivolumab. The chain's CDR3 is CASSLVHGQGSYNEQFF. The CDR3 DNA sequence: TGTGCCAGCAGCTTGGTCCATGGACAGGGGTCCTACAATGAGCAGTTCTTC.